One and the same sample provided the 10 T cell receptor beta chains below, sequenced in a study of tumor-infiltrating lymphocytes in primary liver carcinoma. TCR beta cDNA was made from approximately 500 ng total RNA with a constant-region primer. Slightly modified ARM-PCR, run as three nested multiplex PCR rounds, produced the TCR beta libraries. Rounds one and two of PCR, each of roughly 10 cycles, were primed with TRBV1-TRBV30 forward primers and a C-beta reverse primer. TCRdb reprocessed the multiplex PCR reads via MiXCR and lists one record per CDR3 protein. Of approximately 330,000 distinct CDR3 sequences detected, approximately 65% appear once; the ten largest clones hold under 8.5%. Alongside blood RNA obtained from unsorted whole blood, germline DNA was also extracted. The sequenced material came from peripheral blood. The receptors here all came from a man aged 35 to 55 with primary liver carcinoma and hepatitis B virus infection.

V is TRBV6-2 or TRBV6-3 and J is TRBJ2-7; 9 bases match TRBD2. The germline gives CDR1 MNHEY, CDR2 SVGEGT. The CDR3 runs to 13 residues. The V segment lost 8 bases and the J segment 7 bases; nucleotides outside the gene matches: 9. CDR3 DNA sequence: TGTGCCAGCGGGTTAGCGGGAGTCGGGGAGCAGTACTTC. This codes for CASGLAGVGEQYF.

The CDR3 region has the DNA TGTGCCATCAGTGAGTCGTTACAGAGGGCCTACAATGAGCAGTTCTTC. Protein: CAISESLQRAYNEQFF. The gene calls are TRBV10-3 and TRBJ2-1, with D perhaps matching TRBD2 (5 bases). The V gene lost 0 bases and the J gene lost 2 bases, with 11 bases spanning the gap. The V gene's germline CDR1 is ENHRY and CDR2 SYGVKD. The CDR3 is 16 residues long.

The gene calls are TRBV6-1 and TRBJ1-5; D may be TRBD1 (5 bases). The CDR3 sequence is 15 residues long. Trimming left V 2 bases short and J 0 bases short, with 8 bases between. The germline CDR1 and CDR2 sequences are MNHNS and SASEGT. This CDR3 is CASSEWGSSNQPQHF. CDR3 in DNA: TGTGCCAGCAGTGAATGGGGGAGTAGCAATCAGCCCCAGCATTTT.

The chain couples TRBV4-3 to TRBJ2-5; D unclear. From germline, CDR1 is LGHNA and CDR2 YSLEER. Trimming removed 0 bases from V and 5 bases from J, with 13 bases in between. There are 15 residues in the CDR3. CDR3 DNA sequence: TGCGCCAGCAGCCAAGATGAGGCTGGCTCGGAGACCCAGTACTTC. Its translation is CASSQDEAGSETQYF.

Worth noting for this clonotype: With a much larger clone just one base away, this may be a read error. The rearrangement uses TRBV6-2 or TRBV6-3 and TRBJ2-7; D tentatively fits TRBD1 or TRBD2 (6 bases each). The germline CDR1 and CDR2 sequences are MNHEY and SVGEGT. The CDR3 has 13 amino acids. CDR3 coding DNA: TGTGCCTGCAGTGATACACGAGGGGGGGAGCAGTACTTC. Translation: CACSDTRGGEQYF.

The chain recombines TRBV12-3 or TRBV12-4 with TRBJ1-4; TRBD1 aligns across 9 bases. Germline trimming cut 5 bases from V and 8 bases from J; bases unmatched to any gene: 3. The CDR3 has 13 amino acids. The chain's CDR3 is CASSVTGGEKLFF. The CDR3 nucleotides are TGTGCCAGCAGTGTGACAGGGGGGGAAAAACTGTTTTTT.

The sample holds a few counts of this clonotype. The chain combines TRBV4-1 with TRBJ2-7; 9 bases fit TRBD1. There are 15 residues in the CDR3. Trimming cost V 0 bases and J 5 bases; bases outside gene matches: 5. Germline V gene data show CDR1 as MGHRA and CDR2 as YSYEKL. CDR3 loop: CASSQDRRTGDEQYF. DNA for the CDR3: TGCGCCAGCAGCCAAGATCGGAGGACAGGGGACGAGCAGTACTTC.

Only a few counts were recorded for this clonotype. The V and J genes are TRBV12-3 or TRBV12-4 and TRBJ1-1, with D unresolved. V was pared by 3 bases and J by 4 bases, with 15 bases between. This CDR3 is built from 15 residues. The CDR3 protein is CASSFFLNGVTEAFF. The CDR3 nucleotides read TGTGCCAGCAGTTTTTTTTTAAACGGAGTCACTGAAGCTTTCTTT.

Notes on this clonotype: Since no conserved phenylalanine or tryptophan closes the CDR3, a read error is the likely cause. Because the CDR3's place on the DNA is in doubt, the DNA is left out and the CDR3 is given as listed by TCRdb. The chain is built from TRBV11-1 and TRBJ2-7. The CDR3 totals 13 residues, both ends included. Looked up from germline, CDR1 is SGHAT and CDR2 is FQDESV (reference sequence). CDR3: CASSLGATRTGYS.

The chain employs TRBV11-2 and TRBJ2-2; D remains ambiguous. Per germline, CDR1 SGHAT and CDR2 FQNNGV. V lost 10 bases and J lost 3, with 12 bases in between. This CDR3 is built from 13 residues. Here the CDR3 reads CAINLQYTGELFF. For the CDR3, the DNA is TGTGCCATCAACTTACAATACACCGGGGAGCTGTTTTTT. The full variable domain, in which reference TRBV11-2 and TRBJ2-2 provide the parts outside the CDR3, is EAGVAQSPRYKIIEKRQSVAFWCNPISGHATLYWYQQILGQGPKLLIQFQNNGVVDDSQLPKDRFSAERLKGVDSTLKIQPAKLEDSAVYLCAINLQYTGELFFGEGSRLTVL.